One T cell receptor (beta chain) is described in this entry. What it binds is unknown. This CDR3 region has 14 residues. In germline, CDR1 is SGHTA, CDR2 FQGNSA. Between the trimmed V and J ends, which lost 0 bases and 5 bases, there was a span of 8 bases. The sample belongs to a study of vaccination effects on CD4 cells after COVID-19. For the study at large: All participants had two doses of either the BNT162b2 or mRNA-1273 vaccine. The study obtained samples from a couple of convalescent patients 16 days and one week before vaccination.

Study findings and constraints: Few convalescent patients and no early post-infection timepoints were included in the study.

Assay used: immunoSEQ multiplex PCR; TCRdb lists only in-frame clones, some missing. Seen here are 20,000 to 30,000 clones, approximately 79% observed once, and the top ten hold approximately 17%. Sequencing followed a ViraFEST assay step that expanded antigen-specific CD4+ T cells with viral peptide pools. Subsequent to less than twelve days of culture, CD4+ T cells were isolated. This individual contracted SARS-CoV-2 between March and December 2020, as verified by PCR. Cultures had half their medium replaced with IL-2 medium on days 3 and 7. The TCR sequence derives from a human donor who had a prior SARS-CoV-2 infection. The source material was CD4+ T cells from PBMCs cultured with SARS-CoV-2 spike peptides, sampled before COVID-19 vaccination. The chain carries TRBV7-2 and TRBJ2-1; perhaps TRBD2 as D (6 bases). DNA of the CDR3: TGTGCCAGCAGCTTAGCTAGCGGTCACAATGAGCAGTTCTTC. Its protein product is CASSLASGHNEQFF.